The 20 T cell receptor beta chains listed next were all sequenced from one sample in a study of OX40 agonist ivuxolimab in advanced cancers. Clones were sequenced by immunoSEQ multiplex PCR, and TCRdb holds only the in-frame ones, with some missing. The sample includes approximately 41,000 clones, around nine tenths of them seen just once. The material was CD4+ or CD8+ T cells sorted from blood, obtained in a trial of the OX40 agonist ivuxolimab. The receptors shown here come from an adult with an advanced solid tumor such as melanoma, head and neck, liver or kidney cancer.

The J gene is TRBJ2-3, the V gene TRBV4-2; possibly TRBD2 for D (5 bases). The V end was cut by 0 bases, the J end by 3 bases, with 16 bases between. From germline, CDR1 is LGHNA and CDR2 YNFKEQ. This CDR3 region has 17 residues. This CDR3 reads CASSQETGKPTTDTQYF. CDR3 nucleotides: TGTGCCAGCAGCCAAGAAACGGGGAAACCAACGACAGATACGCAGTATTTT.

This chain connects TRBV5-1 to TRBJ2-3; perhaps TRBD2 as D (7 bases). CDR3 length: 15 residues. Trimming took 2 bases from V and 4 from J, leaving 14 bases between them. Germline assignment: CDR1 SGHRS and CDR2 YFSETQ. The CDR3 region is CASSFRGGAPDTQYF. CDR3 in DNA: TGCGCCAGCAGCTTCCGTGGGGGGGCCCCAGATACGCAGTATTTT.

This chain connects TRBV7-9 to TRBJ2-3; 13 bases are shared with TRBD2. The V gene's germline CDR1 is SEHNR and CDR2 FQNEAQ (reference sequence). The CDR3 has 18 residues. Trimming at V came to 5 bases and at J to 4 bases, leaving 12 bases not matched to a gene. The CDR3 loop is CASSLTGTSGTISDTQYF. CDR3 nucleotides: TGTGCCAGCAGCCTAACCGGGACTAGCGGGACGATTTCAGATACGCAGTATTTT.

The J gene is TRBJ1-2, the V gene TRBV4-1; D not resolved. The CDR3 runs 15 residues. Trimming stripped 0 bases from V and 2 bases from J, with 10 bases between. The germline gives CDR1 MGHRA, CDR2 YSYEKL. The CDR3 reads CASSQDSAENYGYTF. CDR3 in DNA: TGCGCCAGCAGCCAAGACTCTGCCGAGAACTATGGCTACACCTTC.

The chain uses TRBV4-3 and TRBJ2-7; D possibly uses TRBD1 or TRBD2 (5 bases each). Germline loops: CDR1 LGHNA, CDR2 YSLEER. This CDR3 has 14 amino acids. Trimming removed 1 base from V and 6 bases from J, with 13 bases in between. CDR3 DNA: TGCGCCAGCAGCCAAGGGGACCGCCACGGCGAGCAGTACTTC. This translates into CASSQGDRHGEQYF.

V gene TRBV28 combines with J gene TRBJ1-1, with D uncertain. CDR1 is MDHEN, CDR2 SYDVKM, per germline. Trimming removed 1 base from V and 8 bases from J, with 11 bases in between. The CDR3 contains 13 residues. This CDR3 reads CASSLSARQEAFF. CDR3 sequence (DNA): TGTGCCAGCAGTTTATCGGCCCGGCAGGAAGCTTTCTTT.

The chain carries TRBV19 and TRBJ2-1; unclear D gene. The CDR3 totals 12 residues. Germline-derived CDR1 and CDR2 are LNHDA and SQIVND (reference sequence). Trimming removed 7 bases from V and 10 bases from J, with 14 bases in between. CDR3 coding DNA: TGTGCCAGTACAAGGTCGGTGGGGGAGCAGTTCTTC. Its translation is CASTRSVGEQFF.

The rearrangement uses TRBV4-2 and TRBJ2-7; D tentatively reads TRBD1 or TRBD2 (5 bases each). V lost 4 bases, J lost 1 base, and 11 bases lay in between. Germline V lookup: CDR1 LGHNA, CDR2 YNFKEQ. The CDR3 totals 14 residues. This chain's CDR3 is CASSLGTASYEQYF. The CDR3 DNA is TGTGCCAGCAGCCTGGGGACGGCTTCCTACGAGCAGTACTTC.

This sequence joins TRBV2 and TRBJ1-1, with a tentative D call TRBD1 (5 bases). The length of the CDR3 is 14 residues. The germline V gene encodes CDR1 SNHLY and CDR2 FYNNEI. The germline V and J ends were trimmed by 5 bases and 4 bases, with 14 bases remaining between them. CDR3 region: CASSPDRPGTEAFF. The CDR3 DNA is TGTGCCAGCAGTCCTGACAGACCGGGCACTGAAGCTTTCTTT.

The chain carries TRBV4-1 and TRBJ1-2, with 11 bases aligning to TRBD1. Germline V CDR1 and CDR2: MGHRA, YSYEKL. The CDR3 consists of 13 residues. Trimming removed 5 bases from V and 6 bases from J; junction bases left unmatched: 2. CDR3 protein: CASSWTGGNGYTF. The CDR3 bases are TGCGCCAGCAGCTGGACAGGGGGCAATGGCTACACCTTC.

This chain joins TRBV10-1 and TRBJ1-4; D not certain. The ends were cut back, 6 bases at V and 5 bases at J, with 10 bases in the middle. The germline gives CDR1 WNHNN, CDR2 SYGVQD (reference sequence). The CDR3 contains 13 residues. DNA of the CDR3: TGCGCCAGCAGGCCGGACGGAAATGAAAAACTGTTTTTT. Encoded protein: CASRPDGNEKLFF.

The chain joins TRBV7-9 to TRBJ2-1; TRBD2 matches at 12 bases. Per the germline V gene, CDR1 is SEHNR and CDR2 is FQNEAQ (reference sequence). This CDR3 is 15 amino acids long. V gave up 4 bases and J gave up 3 bases; unmatched junction bases: 1. The chain's CDR3 is CASSSGLAGYNEQFF. The CDR3 DNA reads TGTGCCAGCAGCTCGGGACTAGCGGGCTACAATGAGCAGTTCTTC.

CDR3: CASRPGLYNEQFF. The CDR3 DNA sequence: TGTGCCAGCAGGCCGGGCCTTTACAATGAGCAGTTCTTC. J is TRBJ2-1 and V is TRBV2; no reliable D call. CDR3 length equals 13 residues. With 6 bases removed from V and 4 bases from J, the gap between germline ends came to 10 bases. Germline CDR1 is SNHLY and CDR2 is FYNNEI.

Here the CDR3 reads CASSDSNQPQHF. The CDR3 nucleotides are TGTGCCAGCTCAGATAGCAATCAGCCCCAGCATTTT. The V and J genes are TRBV18 and TRBJ1-5; D is uncertain. CDR1 and CDR2 (germline): KGHSH, LQKENI. The V end was cut by 5 bases, the J end by 0 bases, with 2 bases between. The CDR3 has 12 amino acids.

Worth noting for this clone: Germline is not matched at one junction end, which may reflect a read error. This sequence joins TRBV10-3 and TRBJ1-2; tentatively, D is TRBD1 (6 bases). This CDR3 contains 15 residues. The germline V gene encodes CDR1 ENHRY and CDR2 SYGVKD. This CDR3 is CAISDPLKGGYGCTF. DNA for the CDR3: TGTGCCATCAGTGACCCCCTTAAAGGGGGGTATGGCTGCACCTTC.

The V call is TRBV12-1, the J call TRBJ2-1; TRBD2 is taken as the D call from the table, unchecked against the DNA. TRBV12-1 constitutes a pseudogene. There are 15 residues in the CDR3. CDR3 amino acids: CASSLTRGSYNEQFF. CDR3 bases: TGTGCCAGCAGCTTAACACGGGGGTCCTACAATGAGCAGTTCTTC.

This chain connects TRBV11-3 to TRBJ2-4, with unresolved D. Germline V gene lookup returns CDR1 SGHNT and CDR2 YENEEA. The CDR3 contains 12 residues. V was pared by 3 bases and J by 8 bases, with 8 bases between. This chain's CDR3 is CASSFLNDIQYF. The CDR3 DNA reads as TGTGCCAGCAGCTTTTTAAATGACATTCAGTACTTC.

V is TRBV9 and J is TRBJ2-1; 8 nucleotides match TRBD2. Germline V lookup: CDR1 SGDLS, CDR2 YYNGEE. The length of the CDR3 is 17 residues. With 0 bases clipped from V and 2 bases from J, the junction kept 7 bases outside the gene matches. The DNA for the CDR3 is TGTGCCAGCAGCGTAGAGGGTAATAGCGGGGCCTACAATGAGCAGTTCTTC. Its protein is CASSVEGNSGAYNEQFF.

CDR3: CAWSVLRRGPHQDTQYF. CDR3 DNA: TGTGCCTGGAGTGTACTTCGTCGAGGGCCTCACCAAGATACGCAGTATTTT. This chain links TRBV30 with TRBJ2-3; TRBD2 might be the D (5 bases). CDR1 is GTSNPN, CDR2 SVGIG, per germline (reference sequence). This CDR3 is 17 amino acids long. V was trimmed by 0 bases and J by 5 bases, leaving 21 bases between them.

The V call is TRBV2, the J call TRBJ2-7; perhaps TRBD2 as D (6 bases). Germline CDR1 SNHLY, CDR2 FYNNEI. There are 15 residues in the CDR3. V lost 0 bases, J lost 4 bases, and 13 bases lay in between. CDR3 nucleotides: TGTGCCAGCAGTGAAGCGACGGGAGCCAAATACGAGCAGTACTTC. Translating gives CASSEATGAKYEQYF.